What follows are 23 T cell receptor beta chains derived from one specimen sequenced in a study of response to subunit inactivated influenza vaccine. Using its own MiXCR run on the RT-PCR reads, TCRdb lists one record per CDR3 protein. The sample gives around 850,000 distinct CDR3 sequences, approximately 18% of which show up once; roughly a tenth is in the top ten. The sequencing here drew on PBMCs from blood, taken 4 to 6 days after vaccination. The receptor source for this set is a man aged 50 to 59 who received an inactivated influenza vaccine.

This chain connects TRBV24-1 to TRBJ2-1, with 8 bases that match TRBD2. This CDR3 spans 18 amino acids. The J segment lost 0 bases and the V segment lost 5 bases, leaving 11 bases of the junction unmatched. Looked up from germline, CDR1 is KGHDR and CDR2 is SFDVKD. The CDR3 region is CATSGLSGIVGSYNEQFF. The CDR3 DNA sequence: TGTGCCACCAGTGGACTTAGCGGGATCGTTGGCTCCTACAATGAGCAGTTCTTC.

This clonotype came up a few times. This chain links TRBV25-1 with TRBJ2-5, with 10 nucleotides matching TRBD2. The CDR3 runs to 17 residues. The J segment lost 2 bases and the V segment lost 1 base, leaving 7 bases of the junction unmatched. Germline V gene sequence: CDR1 MGHDK, CDR2 SYGVNS. The CDR3 DNA is TGTGCCAGCAGTGAATTTGGTCTAGCGGGGGAACAAGAGACCCAGTACTTC. This sequence encodes CASSEFGLAGEQETQYF.

The chain couples TRBV20-1 to TRBJ2-5; D might be TRBD2 (7 bases). CDR1 is DFQATT and CDR2 is SNEGSKA in the germline V gene (reference sequence). The CDR3 extends over 15 amino acids. V lost 0 bases to trimming and J lost 5 bases, with 16 bases between them. This chain's CDR3 is CSARDAGASRETQYF. As DNA, the CDR3 is TGCAGTGCTAGAGATGCGGGGGCATCGAGGGAGACCCAGTACTTC.

This clonotype has a handful of counts. The J gene is TRBJ2-3, the V gene TRBV14; no clear D. This CDR3 has 14 residues. The V gene's germline CDR1 is SGHDN and CDR2 FVKESK. The ends were cut back, 2 bases at V and 2 bases at J, with 8 bases in the middle. For the CDR3, the DNA is TGTGCCAGCAGCCAACAGATCCACACAGATACGCAGTATTTT. Its translation is CASSQQIHTDTQYF.

In this sample, this clonotype turned up a few times. J is TRBJ1-1 and V is TRBV5-1; D call uncertain. Germline values: CDR1 SGHRS, CDR2 YFSETQ. The CDR3 covers 14 residues. V was shortened by 1 base and J by 0 bases, with 7 bases between the two germline ends. The CDR3: CASSLLSMNTEAFF. CDR3 coding DNA: TGCGCCAGCAGCTTGTTGTCCATGAACACTGAAGCTTTCTTT.

This clonotype was seen only a few times. This chain uses TRBV6-6 with TRBJ2-7; D is unclear. V lost 4 bases to trimming and J lost 2 bases, with 9 bases between them. Germline values: CDR1 MNHNY, CDR2 SVGAGI (reference sequence). The CDR3 totals 13 residues. CDR3 sequence reads: CASSFLVTYEQYF. CDR3 nucleotides: TGTGCCAGCAGTTTTCTAGTCACCTACGAGCAGTACTTC.

This clonotype has more than one count but fewer than ten. The chain couples TRBV7-9 to TRBJ2-3; D is unresolved. The CDR3 totals 13 residues. Germline CDR1 and CDR2: SEHNR and FQNEAQ (reference sequence). With 5 bases removed from V and 7 bases from J, the gap between germline ends came to 13 bases. The CDR3 nucleotides read TGTGCCAGCAGCCCATCCCGACTTAATACGCAGTATTTT. It codes for CASSPSRLNTQYF. Complete variable domain (other parts from reference TRBV7-9 and TRBJ2-3): DTGVSQNPRHKITKRGQNVTFRCDPISEHNRLYWYRQTLGQGPEFLTYFQNEAQLEKSRLLSDRFSAERPKGSFSTLEIQRTEQGDSAMYLCASSPSRLNTQYFGPGTRLTVL.

The chain uses TRBV28 and TRBJ2-7; 8 positions match TRBD2. In germline, CDR1 is MDHEN, CDR2 SYDVKM. CDR3 length equals 16 residues. The V segment lost 2 bases and the J segment 2 bases; nucleotides outside the gene matches: 8. CDR3: CASSLRWTSRAYEQYF. The CDR3 DNA sequence: TGTGCCAGCAGTTTACGATGGACTAGCAGAGCCTACGAGCAGTACTTC. Together with reference TRBV28 and TRBJ2-7, the CDR3 gives the full variable domain: DVKVTQSSRYLVKRTGEKVFLECVQDMDHENMFWYRQDPGLGLRLIYFSYDVKMKEKGDIPEGYSVSREKKERFSLILESASTNQTSMYLCASSLRWTSRAYEQYFGPGTRLTVT.

The V gene is TRBV14, the J gene TRBJ2-1; the D gene is possibly TRBD2 (5 bases). Trimming took off 0 bases at V and 6 bases at J, with 15 bases between the two ends. CDR1 SGHDN and CDR2 FVKESK come from the germline V gene. The CDR3 runs 16 residues. This chain's CDR3 is CASSQDLGGWGNEQFF. CDR3 sequence (DNA): TGTGCCAGCAGCCAAGATCTTGGAGGCTGGGGCAATGAGCAGTTCTTC. Together with reference TRBV14 and TRBJ2-1, the CDR3 gives the full variable domain: EAGVTQFPSHSVIEKGQTVTLRCDPISGHDNLYWYRRVMGKEIKFLLHFVKESKQDESGMPNNRFLAERTGGTYSTLKVQPAELEDSGVYFCASSQDLGGWGNEQFFGPGTRLTVL.

This clonotype has a single count. The V and J genes are TRBV5-1 and TRBJ2-1; the D call may be TRBD1 or TRBD2 (6 bases each). CDR1 and CDR2 (germline): SGHRS, YFSETQ. There are 14 residues in the CDR3. With 5 bases removed from V and 8 bases from J, the gap between germline ends came to 17 bases. CDR3 sequence (DNA): TGCGCCAGCAGACTTCAGGAGGGGGGTTATGAGCAGTTCTTC. The encoded protein is CASRLQEGGYEQFF.

A few counts support this clonotype. This rearrangement joins TRBV7-2 to TRBJ2-7; TRBD1 aligns across 7 bases. V was pared by 5 bases and J by 2 bases, with 12 bases of the junction left unmatched. CDR3 length equals 16 residues. Germline values: CDR1 SGHTA, CDR2 FQGNSA. The CDR3 sequence: CASSTKDRPTPYEQYF. As DNA, the CDR3 is TGTGCCAGCAGCACTAAGGACAGGCCTACGCCCTACGAGCAGTACTTC.

This rearrangement joins TRBV4-3 to TRBJ2-6, with a possible D match to TRBD1 (5 bases). Trimming shortened V by 4 bases and J by 0 bases, and 7 bases separated the two germline ends. This CDR3 has 15 amino acids. The germline gives CDR1 LGHNA, CDR2 YSLEER. The CDR3 DNA follows: TGCGCCAGCAGCCGGGGCCACTCTGGGGCCAACGTCCTGACTTTC. Translation gives CASSRGHSGANVLTF.

This chain links TRBV7-2 with TRBJ2-5; 13 positions agree with TRBD2. J gave up 5 bases and V 5 bases, and 8 bases lay outside the gene matches. The length of the CDR3 is 16 residues. Looked up from germline, CDR1 is SGHTA and CDR2 is FQGNSA. CDR3 protein: CASSRRTSGRGETQYF. For the CDR3, the DNA is TGTGCCAGCAGCAGAAGGACTAGCGGGAGAGGTGAGACCCAGTACTTC. Filled out from reference TRBV7-2 and TRBJ2-5, the complete variable domain reads GAGVSQSPSNKVTEKGKDVELRCDPISGHTALYWYRQSLGQGLEFLIYFQGNSAPDKSGLPSDRFSAERTGGSVSTLTIQRTQQEDSAVYLCASSRRTSGRGETQYFGPGTRLLVL.

As for this clonotype: The conserved phenylalanine or tryptophan is not found at the CDR3 terminus, so this likely reflects a read error. This sequence joins TRBV12-3 or TRBV12-4 and TRBJ2-1, with 7 bases matching TRBD2. Germline trimming cut 5 bases from V and 0 bases from J; bases unmatched to any gene: 7. The CDR3 sequence is 16 residues long. The CDR3 loop is CASSPLGGSSYNEQFL. The CDR3 region has the DNA TGTGCCAGCAGTCCCCTGGGGGGGAGCTCCTACAATGAGCAGTTCTTA.

The V and J genes are TRBV20-1 and TRBJ2-1, with 7 nucleotides matching TRBD1. V shed 6 bases and J 5 bases; nucleotides not matched to a gene: 4. Germline CDR1 reads DFQATT; CDR2 reads SNEGSKA (reference sequence). This CDR3 comprises 12 residues. CDR3 loop: CSARQGHNEQFF. In DNA form, the CDR3 reads TGCAGTGCCCGACAGGGACACAATGAGCAGTTCTTC.

The gene calls are TRBV25-1 and TRBJ2-6; D not resolved. Germline assignment: CDR1 MGHDK and CDR2 SYGVNS. CDR3 size: 17 residues. V lost 2 bases to trimming and J lost 1 base, with 12 bases between them. CDR3 in amino acids: CASSEPHGRSGANVLTF. The DNA of the CDR3 is TGTGCCAGCAGTGAACCCCACGGCAGGTCTGGGGCCAACGTCCTGACTTTC.

Here the CDR3 DNA reads TGTGCCAGCAGCTTCCCGTCGGACCCGGGACTCTCAATTCAAACCACAGATACGCAGTATTTT. It codes for CASSFPSDPGLSIQTTDTQYF. The chain uses TRBV11-1 and TRBJ2-3, with D perhaps matching TRBD2 (6 bases). Trimming took off 3 bases at V and 2 bases at J, with 30 bases between the two ends. Germline CDR1 and CDR2: SGHAT and FQDESV (reference sequence). This CDR3 region has 21 residues.

This clonotype has a single count. The J gene is TRBJ2-3, the V gene TRBV20-1; weak D call: TRBD1 (6 bases). Between the trimmed V and J ends, which lost 7 bases and 0 bases, there was a span of 11 bases. Per the germline V gene, CDR1 is DFQATT and CDR2 is SNEGSKA (reference sequence). The CDR3 covers 13 residues. CDR3 sequence reads: CSVHRVSTDTQYF. For the CDR3, the DNA is TGCAGTGTTCACAGGGTCAGCACAGATACGCAGTATTTT.

Written as DNA, the CDR3 is TGCGCCAGCAGCTTCGGACTAGCGGGACACACCGGGGAGCTGTTTTTT. Amino acid sequence: CASSFGLAGHTGELFF. The chain uses TRBV5-1 and TRBJ2-2; the match to TRBD2 covers 12 bases. V lost 2 bases and J lost 3; bases outside the gene matches: 2. Looked up from germline, CDR1 is SGHRS and CDR2 is YFSETQ. CDR3 length: 16 residues.

V is TRBV20-1 and J is TRBJ2-7; TRBD2 matches at 9 bases. The CDR3 contains 14 residues. Trimming removed 0 bases from V and 6 bases from J; junction bases left unmatched: 6. Germline V lookup: CDR1 DFQATT, CDR2 SNEGSKA (reference sequence). The CDR3 nucleotides are TGCAGTGCTAGAGATCCGGGACTAGCTTTCGAGCAGTACTTC. Amino acid sequence: CSARDPGLAFEQYF.

The chain couples TRBV4-2 to TRBJ2-2; 8 bases map to TRBD2. Germline V gene data show CDR1 as LGHNA and CDR2 as YNFKEQ. V dropped 1 base and J dropped 6; count of bases not matched to a gene: 7. The CDR3 consists of 16 residues. CDR3 nucleotide sequence: TGTGCCAGCAGCCAAGTAAGCGGGGGCCTCCCCGGGGAGCTGTTTTTT. This translates into CASSQVSGGLPGELFF.

The table lists this clonotype with a few counts. The chain couples TRBV7-2 to TRBJ2-3; 9 bases line up with TRBD1. The CDR3 covers 16 residues. V lost 1 base to trimming and J lost 6 bases; unmatched junction nucleotides: 8. Germline V gene data show CDR1 as SGHTA and CDR2 as FQGNSA. CDR3 sequence: CASSLDRGLLYDTQYF. CDR3 DNA sequence: TGTGCCAGCAGCTTAGACAGGGGGCTTCTTTATGATACGCAGTATTTT.

The table lists this clonotype with a few counts. The chain uses TRBV24-1 and TRBJ2-5, with D perhaps matching TRBD2 (5 bases). Germline V gives CDR1 KGHDR, CDR2 SFDVKD. V gave up 3 bases and J gave up 5 bases, with 15 bases separating them. The CDR3 is 15 residues long. CDR3 coding DNA: TGTGCCACCAGTGATCTTAAAGAGGGCAGGGAGACCCAGTACTTC. It translates to CATSDLKEGRETQYF.